Listed below are T cell receptor beta chains from one sample, sequenced in a study of blood T cell repertoires in COVID-19. Data came from immunoSEQ multiplex PCR; TCRdb stores just in-frame clones and leaves some out. The table has 60,000 to 80,000 clones, 80% to 85% seen once. The sequenced material came from peripheral blood. These receptor sequences come from a man between 45 and 60 years old with active COVID-19. Each CDR3 is given with its conserved first and last residue. A D gene is named only where the DNA matches it firmly.

V	length	D	J	DNA	CDR3
TRBV7-9	14	TRBD1	TRBJ2-3	TGTGCCAGCAGCTTAGCGACAGGGACAGATACGCAGTATTTT	CASSLATGTDTQYF
TRBV7-2	14	.	TRBJ1-1	TGTGCCAGCAGCTCTCCCGGGGTTGGGGCTGAAGCTTTCTTT	CASSSPGVGAEAFF
TRBV6-2/TRBV6-3	14	.	TRBJ2-5	TGTGCCAGCAGTAAGGACAGCCTTCAGGAGACCCAGTACTTC	CASSKDSLQETQYF
TRBV30	15	.	TRBJ1-2	TGTGCCTGGAGGTATACAGGTTTGGTGTCGAGTGGCTACACCTTC	CAWRYTGLVSSGYTF
TRBV7-2	19	.	TRBJ2-1	TGTGCCAGCAGCTTCCCCGCTGACCTCGGGACTGGTTACTACAATGAGCAGTTCTTC	CASSFPADLGTGYYNEQFF
TRBV10-1	16	TRBD1	TRBJ2-7	TGCGCCAGCAGTGACATTCTGGGACAGGGGCCCGACGAGCAGTACTTC	CASSDILGQGPDEQYF
TRBV30	14	TRBD2	TRBJ2-5	TGTGCCTGGAGTCGGGGGGGAACCCAAGAGACCCAGTACTTC	CAWSRGGTQETQYF
TRBV5-1	16	.	TRBJ2-2	TGCGCCAGCAGCGGGGGGACCACCACGAACACCGGGGAGCTGTTTTTT	CASSGGTTTNTGELFF
TRBV30	15	.	TRBJ2-3	TGTGCCTGGAGTGTACTTCCGGGGAGATCAGATACGCAGTATTTT	CAWSVLPGRSDTQYF
TRBV7-2	15	TRBD2	TRBJ2-3	TGTGCCAGCAGCTTCATTCGGGGGGGAGCCGATACGCAGTATTTT	CASSFIRGGADTQYF
TRBV9	14	TRBD2	TRBJ2-7	TGTGCCAGCAGCGTAGTCGCGGGAGATTACGAGCAGTACTTC	CASSVVAGDYEQYF
TRBV19	13	.	TRBJ2-1	TGTGCCAGTAGTATAGTGGGACATGGTGAGCAGTTCTTC	CASSIVGHGEQFF
TRBV4-1	14	TRBD1	TRBJ1-5	TGCGCCAGCAGCCCCCGGACAGGGCTCCAGCCCCAGCATTTT	CASSPRTGLQPQHF
TRBV29-1	14	.	TRBJ2-2	TGCAGCGCACAGGGAGTCGCGAACACCGGGGAGCTGTTTTTT	CSAQGVANTGELFF
TRBV5-1	13	TRBD1	TRBJ1-4	TGCGCCAGCAGCCGGGACAGTTTTTTGGAACTGTTTTTT	CASSRDSFLELFF
TRBV5-1	16	.	TRBJ2-2	TGCGCCAGCAGCCCGCCAGCAGCGATTAACACCGGGGAGCTGTTTTTT	CASSPPAAINTGELFF
TRBV6-5	14	TRBD2	TRBJ2-1	TGTGCCAGCAGTTACTCTAGCGGGGGGTCCTCTCCGTTCTTC	CASSYSSGGSSPFF